This T cell receptor (beta chain) was profiled in a study of blood T cell repertoires in COVID-19 (dated by TCRdb to 2020 to 2022). For context, the study as a whole: The collaborator samples originated in the United States, Italy and Spain and spanned the acute and convalescent phases of COVID-19. Deeply sampled blood TCRbeta repertoires from subjects exposed to, actively infected with, or recovered from COVID-19 were included in the dataset. The sample metadata nearly always contained a de-identified subject ID, COVID-19 status, age in years and sex. The prospective study material was composed of cDNA or gDNA derived from T cells, B-cell-depleted T cells, or PBMCs. The repertoires were made available in a free public database intended to serve as a resource for research on the immune response to SARS-CoV-2. The samples were drawn from the first 160 participants of the ongoing ImmuneRACE study and from 1,254 subjects provided by 6 global collaborators. HLA class I and class II types, where available, came from metadata supplied by the sample provider rather than from assay-based typing. What the research found in general, with its limitations: Clinical and demographic metadata were provided uncurated, with the amount varying by source and participant.

TCRbeta CDR3 regions were amplified from genomic DNA by means of the immunoSEQ Assay, a bias-controlled multiplex PCR. On the study's bioinformatics: The number of nucleated cells in each sample was estimated from the amplification of reference gene primers within the assay. Sequence reads were collapsed and filtered to measure the absolute abundance of every unique TCRbeta CDR3 rearrangement. For each sample, productive Simpson clonality was calculated by taking the square root of Simpson's diversity index across productive rearrangements. TCRdb stores this immuneACCESS table with in-frame sequences only. Part of the clones is absent; in the studies checked, under half of the shortfall reflects unresolved V genes, and no reason is known for the rest. Clone size and V and J calls were adopted from that table, with D and trimming inferred from the DNA. For this sample the table gives about 15,000 clones, of which around 73% were detected only once. Around 15% of the sample is taken by the ten largest.

A distance of 17 bases separates the germline ends of V and J, which lose 5 bases and 5 bases respectively. The cysteine opens and the phenylalanine closes a CDR3 of 15 amino acids. CDR3 DNA is the only sequence kept; it has 45 bases, read in frame from the first base. Based on the germline V gene (reference sequence), the CDR1 and CDR2 sequences are SEHNR and FQNEAQ. Concerning this clone: Its binding antigen is unknown. Per-base qualities were not stored, and no clone one base away is much larger.

Collaborating institutions collected whole blood in K2EDTA tubes following their own protocols. For TCRbeta analysis, collaborator samples were shipped as frozen whole blood, as isolated PBMCs, or as DNA extracted from either sample type. The sequence is built from TRBV7-9 and TRBJ2-3; TRBD1 might be the D gene, on 6 matching bases. The receptor was isolated from a human donor in a cohort sampled during active COVID-19. Sample: peripheral blood. Here the CDR3 is given as CASSRMGAPGDTQYF. The base sequence is TGTGCCAGCAGCCGAATGGGGGCCCCGGGAGATACGCAGTATTTT. Here the CDR3 is joined to the reference TRBV7-9 and TRBJ2-3 genes, and the full variable domain is: DTGVSQNPRHKITKRGQNVTFRCDPISEHNRLYWYRQTLGQGPEFLTYFQNEAQLEKSRLLSDRFSAERPKGSFSTLEIQRTEQGDSAMYLCASSRMGAPGDTQYFGPGTRLTVL.